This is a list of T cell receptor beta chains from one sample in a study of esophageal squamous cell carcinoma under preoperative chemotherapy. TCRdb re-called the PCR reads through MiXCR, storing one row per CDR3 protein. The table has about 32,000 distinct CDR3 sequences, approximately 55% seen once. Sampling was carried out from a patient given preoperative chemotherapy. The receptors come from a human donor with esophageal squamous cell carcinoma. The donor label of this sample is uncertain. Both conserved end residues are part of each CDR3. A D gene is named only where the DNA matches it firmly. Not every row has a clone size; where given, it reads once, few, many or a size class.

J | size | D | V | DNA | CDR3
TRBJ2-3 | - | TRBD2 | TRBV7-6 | TGTGCCAGCAGCGGGGGGGGGGACCAAGATACGCAGTATTTC | CASSGGGDQDTQYF
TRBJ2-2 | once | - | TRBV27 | TGTGCCAGCAGCTCCTTGCGGGAGCTGTTTTTT | CASSSLRELFF
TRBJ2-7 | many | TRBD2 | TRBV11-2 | TGTGCCAGCAGCTCATACGGGGCGGGGGGGGGGTACAATGAGCAGTACTTC | CASSSYGAGGGYNEQYF
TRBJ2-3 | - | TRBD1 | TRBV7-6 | TGTGCCAGCTCTATCGGGACAGATAACACCGGGGCGCAGTATTTT | CASSIGTDNTGAQYF
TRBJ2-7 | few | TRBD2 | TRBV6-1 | TGTGCCAGCATCAGACTAGCGGGGACCTACGAGCAGTACTTC | CASIRLAGTYEQYF
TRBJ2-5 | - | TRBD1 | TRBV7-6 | TGTGCCAGCAGCGCGACAGGGGCCACAGAGACCCAGTATTTC | CASSATGATETQYF
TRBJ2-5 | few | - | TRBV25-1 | TGTGCCAGCAGCGTCAGGGGGGGCGAAGAGACCCAGTACTTC | CASSVRGGEETQYF
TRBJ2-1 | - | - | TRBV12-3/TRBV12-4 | TGTGCCTCCCTTGCGAGCTGTGGGAGCACCGAGGAGCTGTTCTTT | CASLASCGSTEELFF
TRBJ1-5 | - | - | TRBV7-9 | TGTGCCAGCAGCTTAGCCTCAGGGGCCCCCAATCAGCCCCAGCATTTT | CASSLASGAPNQPQHF
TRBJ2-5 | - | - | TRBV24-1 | TGTGCCACCAGTGAAGGGGAGACCCAGTACTTC | CATSEGETQYF
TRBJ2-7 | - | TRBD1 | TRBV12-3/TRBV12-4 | TGTGCCAGCAGTTTTCCACCGGGACAGACCTTCAACGAGCAGTACTTC | CASSFPPGQTFNEQYF
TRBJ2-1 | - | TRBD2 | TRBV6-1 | TGTGCCAGCAGCTCTCAGCGGGGGACCTACAATGAGCAGTTCTTC | CASSSQRGTYNEQFF
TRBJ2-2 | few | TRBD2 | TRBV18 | TGTGCCAGCTCACCACCCGGACTAGCGGTCACCGGGGAGCTGTTTTTT | CASSPPGLAVTGELFF
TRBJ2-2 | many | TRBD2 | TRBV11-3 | TGTGCCAGCAGACGGACTAGCGGGGGGATGAACACCGGGGAGCTGTTTTTT | CASRRTSGGMNTGELFF
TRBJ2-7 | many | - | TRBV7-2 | TGTGCCAGCAGCTTAGCTGTCCCGGGACGGCTATACGAGCAGTACTTC | CASSLAVPGRLYEQYF
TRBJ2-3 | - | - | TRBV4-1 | TGCGCCAGCAGCCAAGATGCCGCCGGTGATACGCAGTATTTT | CASSQDAAGDTQYF
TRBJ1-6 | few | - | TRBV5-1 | TGCGCCAGCAGCTTGTCTTCCAGGGTAAATTCACCCCTCCACTTT | CASSLSSRVNSPLHF
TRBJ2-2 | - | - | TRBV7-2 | TGTGCCAGCAGCGCGGCCACGGAGGGCACCGAGGAGCAGTTTTTT | CASSAATEGTEEQFF
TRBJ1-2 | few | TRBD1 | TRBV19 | TGTGCCAGTACCGGGGACAGGGGACTCTATGGCTACACCTTC | CASTGDRGLYGYTF
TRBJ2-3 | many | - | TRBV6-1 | TGTGCCAGCAGTGAAATTATAGGGAGTGGCACAGATACGCAGTATTTT | CASSEIIGSGTDTQYF
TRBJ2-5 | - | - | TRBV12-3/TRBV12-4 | TGTGCCAGCAGTCATGCGGGCCGTGACACAGATACCCAGTATTTC | CASSHAGRDTDTQYF
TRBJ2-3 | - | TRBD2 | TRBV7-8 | TGTGCCAGCAGGAACCTAGCGGGGGGGCCCCGAGATACGCAGTACTTT | CASRNLAGGPRDTQYF
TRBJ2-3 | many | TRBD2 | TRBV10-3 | TGTGCCATCACCGAGACTAGCCGCACAGATACGCAGTATTTT | CAITETSRTDTQYF
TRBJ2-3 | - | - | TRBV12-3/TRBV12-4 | TGTGCCAGCAGGTCGGCAGGACCCAAAGATACGCAGTATTTC | CASRSAGPKDTQYF
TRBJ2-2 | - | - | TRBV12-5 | TGTGCTAGTGGTTTGGTGACTACAGATGCGCTGTTTTTT | CASGLVTTDALFF
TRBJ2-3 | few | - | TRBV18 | TGTGCCAGCTCACTTCGATCCACAGATACGCAGTATTTT | CASSLRSTDTQYF
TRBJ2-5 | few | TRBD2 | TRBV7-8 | TGTGCCAGCGGCAACCTAGCGGGCGGGCCCGGAGATACCCAGTACTTC | CASGNLAGGPGDTQYF
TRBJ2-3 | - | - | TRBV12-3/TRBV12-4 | TGTGCCAGCAGTTTAGCGTCCGTTAGCCGGGGAGTGAGCACAGGTGCGCTGTATTTT | CASSLASVSRGVSTGALYF
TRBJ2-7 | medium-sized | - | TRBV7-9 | TGTGCCAGCAGCTCCGACCCCAGTCCCGAGCAGTACTTC | CASSSDPSPEQYF
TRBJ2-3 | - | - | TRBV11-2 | TGTGCCAGCAGCTTAGAACGAAGAAATGAGCAGTATTTT | CASSLERRNEQYF
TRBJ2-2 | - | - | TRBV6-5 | TGTGCCAGCAGTTACTCGACGACGAACACCGGGACGCTGTATTTT | CASSYSTTNTGTLYF
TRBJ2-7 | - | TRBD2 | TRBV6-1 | TGTGCCAGCAGTACCGGACTAGCTTACGAGCAGTACTTC | CASSTGLAYEQYF
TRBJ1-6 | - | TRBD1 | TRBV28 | TGTGCCAGCAGTTTGCCGGGACAGGGTGGTTCACCCCTCCACTTT | CASSLPGQGGSPLHF
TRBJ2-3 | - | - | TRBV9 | TGTGCCAGCAGCGTAGGGGGGGCCTCTAGCACAGATACGCAGTATTTT | CASSVGGASSTDTQYF
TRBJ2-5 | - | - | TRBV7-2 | TGTGCCAGCGGGTTTCGTGGGGGCCGAGACCCAGATACCCAGTATTTC | CASGFRGGRDPDTQYF
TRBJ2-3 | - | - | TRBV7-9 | TGTGCCAGCTGCGTGAACATCGAGGAGCAGTTCTTT | CASCVNIEEQFF
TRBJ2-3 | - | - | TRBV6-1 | TGTGCCAGCAGTGCGGTACGAGCCAAAGATACTCAGTATTTT | CASSAVRAKDTQYF
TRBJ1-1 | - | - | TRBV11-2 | TGTGCCAGCAGCTCTCGGGCCGAGAACACTGAAGCTTTCTTT | CASSSRAENTEAFF
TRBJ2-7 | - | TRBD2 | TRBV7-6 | TGTGCCAGCAGCTTAGATGGCGGGAGCCGCAGCAAAGATACGCAGTACTTC | CASSLDGGSRSKDTQYF
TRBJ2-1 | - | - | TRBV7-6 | TGTGCCACCAACGAGGGGTGGGAGAACTACGGGGAGCTGTTCTTC | CATNEGWENYGELFF
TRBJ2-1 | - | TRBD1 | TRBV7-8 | TGTGCCAGCAGCTTAGGGGACAGACCTTACAATGAGCAGTTCTTC | CASSLGDRPYNEQFF
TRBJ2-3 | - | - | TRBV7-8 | TGTGCCAGCAGCAACCTGGGGGGGGGGGCCGAAAATACGCAGTATTTT | CASSNLGGGAENTQYF
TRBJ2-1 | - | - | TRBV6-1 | TGTGCCAGCAGTGTAGGGGTCGGCTACGAGCAGTTCTTC | CASSVGVGYEQFF
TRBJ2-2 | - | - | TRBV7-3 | TGTGCCAGCAGCTTAAAGGAGACAGCGAGCACAGGGGAGCTGTTTTTT | CASSLKETASTGELFF
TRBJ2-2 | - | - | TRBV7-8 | TGTGCCAGCAGCCGCCTAGGGGGGGCGAGCACCGATGAGCTGTTTTTT | CASSRLGGASTDELFF
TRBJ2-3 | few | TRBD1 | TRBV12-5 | TGTGCTAGTGGGCTGACTACAGGGGGAAAGCAGTATTTT | CASGLTTGGKQYF
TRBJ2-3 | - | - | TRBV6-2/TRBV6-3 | TGTGCCAGCAGTTACGATGCCGCTGATATTCAGTATTTC | CASSYDAADIQYF
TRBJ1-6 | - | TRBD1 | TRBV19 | TGTGCCAGTAGTATAGGTTCGGGACAGGTGAATTCACCCCTCCACTTT | CASSIGSGQVNSPLHF
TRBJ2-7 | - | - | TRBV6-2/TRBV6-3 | TGTGCCAGCAGCCATAACAGGGCCGAGCAGTACTTC | CASSHNRAEQYF
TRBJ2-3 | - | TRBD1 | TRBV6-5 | TGTGCCAGCAGTTACTTCCAGGGGGACACAAACACGCAGTACTTT | CASSYFQGDTNTQYF
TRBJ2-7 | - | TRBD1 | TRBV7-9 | TGTGCCAGCAGCTCTTCCCAGACAGGGGAACGAACCGAGCAGTACTTC | CASSSSQTGERTEQYF
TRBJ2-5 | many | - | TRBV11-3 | TGTGCCAGCAGCTTGCTATTGGGACACCCGGGGACCCAGTACTTC | CASSLLLGHPGTQYF
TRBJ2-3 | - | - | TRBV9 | TGTGCCAGCAGCGTTATCCCTTCAGATACGCAGTATTTT | CASSVIPSDTQYF